One and the same sample provided the 5 T cell receptor beta chains below, sequenced in a study of radiotherapy plus CTLA-4 blockade in lung cancer. The assay was immunoSEQ multiplex PCR, and TCRdb's table has in-frame clones only and misses some. The data show about 28,000 clones, with roughly three quarters seen just once and about a sixth held by the top ten. The material sequenced was peripheral blood, taken from a patient treated with radiotherapy plus ipilimumab. These receptors came from a human donor with non-small cell lung cancer that progressed on radiotherapy plus ipilimumab.

The CDR3 here is CASSAGGGRNTEAFF. The CDR3 DNA sequence: TGTGCCAGCAGCGCTGGTGGGGGTCGAAACACTGAAGCTTTCTTT. The rearrangement uses TRBV9 and TRBJ1-1; possible D gene TRBD1, 5 bases. The CDR3 totals 15 residues. Between the trimmed V and J ends, which lost 3 bases and 2 bases, there was a span of 14 bases. Looked up from germline, CDR1 is SGDLS and CDR2 is YYNGEE.

V and J are TRBV6-5 and TRBJ1-2; D remains ambiguous. The germline V gene encodes CDR1 MNHEY and CDR2 SVGAGI. The CDR3 runs to 15 residues. Trimming took off 0 bases at V and 0 bases at J, with 8 bases between the two ends. CDR3 residues: CASSYSAEANYGYTF. The DNA of the CDR3 is TGTGCCAGCAGTTACTCAGCAGAAGCTAACTATGGCTACACCTTC.

The V gene is TRBV7-2, the J gene TRBJ2-3; D is unclear. From germline, CDR1 is SGHTA and CDR2 FQGNSA. This CDR3 comprises 15 residues. V lost 5 bases and J lost 2, with 14 bases in between. The CDR3 here is CASSPNSNPTDTQYF. The CDR3 DNA reads as TGTGCCAGCAGCCCCAACTCGAACCCCACAGATACGCAGTATTTT. The variable domain in full, completed from reference TRBV7-2 and TRBJ2-3, reads GAGVSQSPSNKVTEKGKDVELRCDPISGHTALYWYRQSLGQGLEFLIYFQGNSAPDKSGLPSDRFSAERTGGSVSTLTIQRTQQEDSAVYLCASSPNSNPTDTQYFGPGTRLTVL.

The V call is TRBV7-2, the J call TRBJ2-7; 16 bases are shared with TRBD2. Germline CDR1 and CDR2: SGHTA and FQGNSA. With V trimmed by 5 bases and J by 2 bases, 9 bases remained unmatched. The CDR3 is made up of 18 amino acids. CDR3 in amino acids: CASSAGTSGGAITYEQYF. CDR3 DNA: TGTGCCAGCAGCGCCGGGACTAGCGGGGGGGCCATAACCTACGAGCAGTACTTC.

The chain's CDR3 is CASSLSGLDQYEQYF. For the CDR3, the DNA is TGTGCCAGCAGCCTCTCCGGTTTAGACCAGTACGAGCAGTACTTC. The rearrangement uses TRBV7-9 and TRBJ2-7; D remains unclear. The ends were cut back, 5 bases at V and 4 bases at J, with 18 bases in the middle. The germline V gene encodes CDR1 SEHNR and CDR2 FQNEAQ (reference sequence). The CDR3 runs 15 residues.